These 10 T cell receptor beta chains were all obtained from the same sample, sequenced in a study of blood T cell repertoires in COVID-19. Sequencing was performed with immunoSEQ multiplex PCR; in TCRdb, only in-frame clones are kept and a portion is missing. The sample has about 33,000 clones; approximately 86% are singletons. Sequencing used peripheral blood. Every receptor here comes from a human donor in a cohort sampled during active COVID-19.

This chain links TRBV9 with TRBJ1-2; 8 positions match TRBD1. Germline V gives CDR1 SGDLS, CDR2 YYNGEE. After removal of 3 bases from V and 7 bases from J, the junction contained 17 bases not matched to a gene. This CDR3 has 17 residues. In nucleotides, the CDR3 is TGTGCCAGCAGCGGACTCAGGGTCGGACAGGGTAGAGTTGGCTACACCTTC. Translated, it gives CASSGLRVGQGRVGYTF. Using reference TRBV9 and TRBJ1-2 for the parts outside the CDR3, the full variable domain is DSGVTQTPKHLITATGQRVTLRCSPRSGDLSVYWYQQSLDQGLQFLIQYYNGEERAKGNILERFSAQQFPDLHSELNLSSLELGDSALYFCASSGLRVGQGRVGYTFGSGTRLTVV.

CDR3 region: CSVGPGQASYGYTF. CDR3 DNA: TGCAGCGTCGGACCGGGACAGGCATCCTATGGCTACACCTTC. The chain recombines TRBV29-1 with TRBJ1-2; 8 bases map to TRBD1. Germline assignment: CDR1 SQVTM and CDR2 ANQGSEA. The length of the CDR3 is 14 residues. V lost 6 bases and J lost 4; bases outside the gene matches: 10.

The chain carries TRBV19 and TRBJ2-5; TRBD1 might be the D (6 bases). Germline CDR1 LNHDA, CDR2 SQIVND (reference sequence). CDR3 length equals 17 residues. Between the trimmed V and J ends, which lost 3 bases and 2 bases, there was a span of 19 bases. Here the CDR3 DNA reads TGTGCCAGTAGTATGACCTTAACATCGGGGACACAAGAGACCCAGTACTTC. Its protein product is CASSMTLTSGTQETQYF.

The chain recombines TRBV6-5 with TRBJ2-5, with 7 bases lining up with TRBD1. Germline CDR1 is MNHEY and CDR2 is SVGAGI. After removal of 7 bases from V and 5 bases from J, the junction contained 4 bases not matched to a gene. There are 12 residues in the CDR3. CDR3 loop: CASIKGAETQYF. The CDR3 nucleotides are TGTGCCAGCATTAAGGGGGCTGAGACCCAGTACTTC.

This chain joins TRBV27 and TRBJ2-7; TRBD2 might be the D (6 bases). V was pared by 7 bases and J by 5 bases, with 12 bases between. Germline values: CDR1 MNHEY, CDR2 SMNVEV (reference sequence). The CDR3 consists of 12 residues. The CDR3 region is CASMGRGDEQYF. CDR3 nucleotide sequence: TGTGCCAGCATGGGCCGCGGGGACGAGCAGTACTTC.

This clone appeared a single time. The CDR3 region has the DNA TGTGCCAGCAGTTCTCGACTAGCGGGACTGGGGCAGTACTTC. Encoded protein: CASSSRLAGLGQYF. This chain links TRBV6-2 or TRBV6-3 with TRBJ2-7, with 11 bases identical to TRBD2. The CDR3 consists of 14 residues. With 4 bases clipped from V and 9 bases from J, the junction kept 8 bases outside the gene matches. Looked up from germline, CDR1 is MNHEY and CDR2 is SVGEGT.

The genes are TRBV3-1 (or the pseudogene TRBV3-2) and TRBJ2-7, with D maybe TRBD1 (6 bases). The CDR3 runs 16 residues. Germline V gene sequence: CDR1 LGHDT, CDR2 YNNKEL (reference sequence). The ends were cut back, 3 bases at V and 2 bases at J, with 17 bases in the middle. Written as DNA, the CDR3 is TGTGCCAGCAGCCAGGCCATCGGGACAAACACCTACGAGCAGTACTTC. Its protein product is CASSQAIGTNTYEQYF.

V and J are TRBV3-1 (or the pseudogene TRBV3-2) and TRBJ2-7, with D perhaps TRBD1 (5 bases). Deletions cut 8 bases from V and 5 bases from J, with 10 bases between. Germline V gene data show CDR1 as LGHDT and CDR2 as YNNKEL (reference sequence). The CDR3 runs to 11 residues. CDR3 amino acids: CASGASHEQYF. In DNA, the CDR3 is TGTGCCAGCGGGGCGTCCCACGAGCAGTACTTC.

The chain uses TRBV29-1 and TRBJ1-1; TRBD1 agrees at 10 bases. Per germline, CDR1 SQVTM and CDR2 ANQGSEA. V lost 4 bases, J lost 4 bases, and 6 bases stayed unmatched. The CDR3 is made up of 14 amino acids. The CDR3 spells CSVVRTGGGTEAFF. CDR3 nucleotide sequence: TGCAGCGTTGTGAGGACAGGGGGAGGCACTGAAGCTTTCTTT.

The rearrangement joins TRBV6-5 to TRBJ1-2; D might be TRBD1 (5 bases). Looked up from germline, CDR1 is MNHEY and CDR2 is SVGAGI. V shed 0 bases and J shed 8 bases, with 16 bases lying between them. The CDR3 is 15 amino acids. In DNA form, the CDR3 reads TGTGCCAGCAGTTACTCCCGAAGCGGGGGAGGGGGCTACACCTTC. As protein: CASSYSRSGGGGYTF.